One sample yielded the 28 T cell receptor beta chains listed below, sequenced in a study of T cell repertoires in cytomegalovirus infection. MiXCR, applied by TCRdb to the reads, yields one record per CDR3 protein. The table has some 920,000 distinct CDR3 sequences, more than 25% seen once. Antigens of these TCRs are unknown. Here the sequenced sample was cultured CD8+ T cells from PBMCs, taken from culture after CMV antigen stimulation. These receptors all come from a human donor in good health (CMV status not recorded). Some clones in this sample may be carry-over from other donors' samples.

The rearrangement links TRBV4-3 to TRBJ2-3, with D perhaps TRBD2 (6 bases). From germline, CDR1 is LGHNA and CDR2 YSLEER. V was trimmed by 6 bases and J by 4 bases, leaving 17 bases between them. The CDR3 covers 15 residues. The CDR3 nucleotides read TGCGCCAGCAGGCTAGCGTGGTTTAGCGCAGATACGCAGTATTTT. This encodes CASRLAWFSADTQYF.

V usage is TRBV27 and J usage is TRBJ2-1; 8 positions match TRBD1. There are 16 residues in the CDR3. Germline lookup yields CDR1 MNHEY and CDR2 SMNVEV (reference sequence). V lost 2 bases, J lost 8 bases, and 11 bases stayed unmatched. The DNA of the CDR3 is TGTGCCAGCAGTTTAACCGGGACAGGAAGTATGGATGAGCAGTTCTTC. Encoded protein: CASSLTGTGSMDEQFF.

This clonotype was observed many times. The chain carries TRBV7-6 and TRBJ2-5, with a weak D call TRBD2 (5 bases). The germline V and J ends were trimmed by 4 bases and 4 bases, with 16 bases remaining between them. Germline CDR1 is SGHVS and CDR2 is FNYEAQ. The CDR3 extends over 15 amino acids. Written as DNA, the CDR3 is TGTGCCAGCAGCTCAGGCTACCCGGCGGGAGAGACCCAGTACTTC. Its translation: CASSSGYPAGETQYF.

This clonotype appeared a few times. J is TRBJ2-1 and V is TRBV2; 14 nucleotides line up with TRBD2. The trim removed 10 bases at V and 8 bases at J, leaving 16 bases unmatched. The CDR3 is made up of 17 amino acids. Germline lookup yields CDR1 SNHLY and CDR2 FYNNEI. The DNA for the CDR3 is TGTGCCACCCTGAGGACTAGCGGGGGGCTGATACAATATGAGCAGTTCTTC. This encodes CATLRTSGGLIQYEQFF.

V and J are TRBV19 and TRBJ2-1; 9 bases fit TRBD1. The V segment lost 3 bases and the J segment 4 bases; nucleotides outside the gene matches: 4. Germline assignment: CDR1 LNHDA and CDR2 SQIVND (reference sequence). The CDR3 sequence is 15 residues long. This chain's CDR3 is CASSIGTGPYNEQFF. The CDR3 DNA sequence: TGTGCCAGTAGTATCGGGACAGGGCCGTACAATGAGCAGTTCTTC.

V gene TRBV28 combines with J gene TRBJ2-3, with 9 nucleotides matching TRBD2. Germline V gene lookup returns CDR1 MDHEN and CDR2 SYDVKM. There are 15 residues in the CDR3. Trimming at V came to 4 bases and at J to 5 bases, leaving 7 bases not matched to a gene. The CDR3 sequence: CASSSGERGVDTQYF. The CDR3 DNA reads TGTGCCAGCAGTTCGGGGGAGCGGGGGGTAGATACGCAGTATTTT.

The chain employs TRBV12-3 or TRBV12-4 and TRBJ1-2; D not resolved. The V gene lost 10 bases and the J gene lost 8 bases, with 17 bases spanning the gap. The CDR3 totals 12 residues. CDR3 amino acids: CATSKGTLGYTF. CDR3 coding DNA: TGTGCCACCAGCAAGGGTACATTAGGCTACACCTTC.

The chain is built from TRBV7-2 and TRBJ1-5; the D gene is possibly TRBD1 (5 bases). The CDR3 extends over 12 amino acids. Germline CDR1 and CDR2: SGHTA and FQGNSA. V lost 6 bases to trimming and J lost 3 bases, with 6 bases between them. CDR3 amino acids: CASRGLNQPQHF. The CDR3 DNA reads TGTGCCAGCAGGGGACTCAATCAGCCCCAGCATTTT. The whole variable domain, filled in from reference TRBV7-2 and TRBJ1-5, reads GAGVSQSPSNKVTEKGKDVELRCDPISGHTALYWYRQSLGQGLEFLIYFQGNSAPDKSGLPSDRFSAERTGGSVSTLTIQRTQQEDSAVYLCASRGLNQPQHFGDGTRLSIL.

The chain is built from TRBV20-1 and TRBJ1-6, with D perhaps matching TRBD1 (5 bases). V was trimmed by 5 bases and J by 8 bases, leaving 19 bases between them. The CDR3 has 15 residues. Germline V gives CDR1 DFQATT, CDR2 SNEGSKA (reference sequence). The DNA of the CDR3 is TGCAGTGCTCCCACATCCGGGACGGCATATTCACCCCTCCACTTT. It codes for CSAPTSGTAYSPLHF.

The chain is built from TRBV27 and TRBJ2-3; the match to TRBD2 covers 13 bases. Looked up from germline, CDR1 is MNHEY and CDR2 is SMNVEV (reference sequence). The CDR3 contains 18 residues. With 7 bases clipped from V and 1 base from J, the junction kept 11 bases outside the gene matches. DNA for the CDR3: TGTGCCAGCATCGATATGACTAGCGGGGGGTTAGGCACAGATACGCAGTATTTT. It is translated as CASIDMTSGGLGTDTQYF.

The CDR3 nucleotides read TGTGCCAGCAGTGATGGGGCAGGGGCCCTAAATAGTCGCAATCAGCCCCAGCATTTT. Residues: CASSDGAGALNSRNQPQHF. This rearrangement joins TRBV2 to TRBJ1-5, with D possibly being TRBD1 (6 bases). Trimming took off 3 bases at V and 2 bases at J, with 23 bases between the two ends. The CDR3 loop spans 19 amino acids. Germline CDR1 reads SNHLY; CDR2 reads FYNNEI.

J is TRBJ1-2 and V is TRBV27, with a weak D call TRBD1 (5 bases). The CDR3 consists of 14 residues. Trimming cost V 5 bases and J 6 bases, with 16 bases left between them. The germline V gene has CDR1 MNHEY and CDR2 SMNVEV (reference sequence). The CDR3 DNA is TGTGCCAGCAGTCCACGGACCCGGGGGGATGGCTACACCTTC. This encodes CASSPRTRGDGYTF.

The chain links TRBV6-6 to TRBJ2-7; D uncertain. Between the trimmed V and J ends, which lost 6 bases and 4 bases, there was a span of 16 bases. The CDR3 sequence is 14 residues long. Germline CDR1 is MNHNY and CDR2 is SVGAGI (reference sequence). The CDR3 protein is CASRPLEGFYEQYF. The CDR3 DNA reads TGTGCCAGCAGACCGCTCGAAGGTTTTTACGAGCAGTACTTC.

V gene TRBV5-1 combines with J gene TRBJ2-1; 7 bases are a match to TRBD2. The CDR3 consists of 16 residues. Germline CDR1 and CDR2: SGHRS and YFSETQ. V lost 0 bases to trimming and J lost 7 bases; unmatched junction nucleotides: 10. The CDR3 is CASSLALGGGWNEQFF. CDR3 DNA: TGCGCCAGCAGCTTGGCCTTGGGCGGGGGTTGGAATGAGCAGTTCTTC.

This clonotype was observed a few times. This chain uses TRBV29-1 with TRBJ2-7; TRBD2 might be the D (5 bases). The CDR3 consists of 13 residues. V was shortened by 4 bases and J by 2 bases, with 12 bases between the two germline ends. Germline V CDR1 and CDR2: SQVTM, ANQGSEA. The CDR3 DNA is TGCAGCGTTGTGCTGGGGAGCGCCTACGAGCAGTACTTC. Amino acids: CSVVLGSAYEQYF.

This chain joins TRBV7-2 and TRBJ2-3; TRBD2 aligns across 7 bases. The CDR3 extends over 16 amino acids. Germline assignment: CDR1 SGHTA and CDR2 FQGNSA. The V and J ends lost 1 base and 2 bases, in that order; junction bases with no gene match: 6. This CDR3 reads CASSLGLRGYTDTQYF. The CDR3, as DNA: TGTGCCAGCAGCTTAGGCTTGCGGGGGTACACAGATACGCAGTATTTT.

With respect to this clonotype: This may be a read error: a much more frequent sequence differs by one nucleotide. The chain has TRBV7-2 and TRBJ2-1; 9 nucleotides agree with TRBD2. CDR1 and CDR2 (germline): SGHTA, FQGNSA. The CDR3 sequence is 15 residues long. CDR3 nucleotide sequence: TGTGTCAGCAGCCCGACTAGCGGAGCCTACAATGAGCAGTTCTTC. As protein: CVSSPTSGAYNEQFF.

The chain recombines TRBV7-8 with TRBJ2-3, with 8 bases lining up with TRBD1. This CDR3 contains 17 residues. J lost 3 bases, V lost 0 bases, and 8 bases had no gene match. Germline CDR1 and CDR2: SGHVS and FQNEAQ. The CDR3 region has the DNA TGTGCCAGCAGCTTAGCGCATCAGGGGGCGGGAACAGATACGCAGTATTTT. Its translation is CASSLAHQGAGTDTQYF.

This clonotype occurred once. The chain joins TRBV5-5 to TRBJ2-7, with no clear D. Trimming removed 5 bases from V and 0 bases from J, with 15 bases in between. Germline V CDR1 and CDR2: SGHKS, YYEKEE (reference sequence). The CDR3 totals 15 residues. DNA of the CDR3: TGTGCCAGCAGTAATCCAGGAGAAAGCTCCTACGAGCAGTACGTC. Its translation: CASSNPGESSYEQYV.

V gene TRBV11-2 combines with J gene TRBJ2-7; TRBD2 matches at 7 bases. The CDR3 is 12 residues long. CDR1 and CDR2 (germline): SGHAT, FQNNGV. The J segment lost 7 bases and the V segment lost 8 bases, leaving 8 bases of the junction unmatched. The chain's CDR3 is CASAGAGDEQYF. The CDR3 region has the DNA TGTGCCAGCGCGGGCGCGGGGGATGAGCAGTACTTC. The full variable domain, rest sourced from reference TRBV11-2 and TRBJ2-7, is EAGVAQSPRYKIIEKRQSVAFWCNPISGHATLYWYQQILGQGPKLLIQFQNNGVVDDSQLPKDRFSAERLKGVDSTLKIQPAKLEDSAVYLCASAGAGDEQYFGPGTRLTVT.

A word on this clonotype: A single base separates this from a much larger clone, so it may be a read error. This chain connects TRBV7-4 to TRBJ1-2; possible D gene TRBD1, 6 bases. The germline V gene encodes CDR1 SGHVT and CDR2 SQSDAQ. The CDR3 spans 10 residues. CDR3 in DNA: TGTGTCAGCAGTACAGGGTTGCTCACCTTC. The encoded protein is CVSSTGLLTF.

This clonotype turned up a few times. This sequence joins TRBV19 and TRBJ1-2; D call uncertain. Germline V gives CDR1 LNHDA, CDR2 SQIVND (reference sequence). V shed 5 bases and J shed 3 bases, with 19 bases lying between them. CDR3 size: 16 residues. The CDR3 DNA reads as TGTGCCAGTAGTGCCTCCGAGGTGATCCGACACTATGGCTACACCTTC. This codes for CASSASEVIRHYGYTF.

The CDR3 DNA is TGTGCCAGCAGTTACTCACAGGGGGCGGGAGATACGCAGTATTTT. It translates to CASSYSQGAGDTQYF. The chain employs TRBV6-5 and TRBJ2-3, with 9 positions matching TRBD1. CDR1 and CDR2 (germline): MNHEY, SVGAGI. The CDR3 extends over 15 amino acids. With 0 bases clipped from V and 5 bases from J, the junction kept 3 bases outside the gene matches.

This clonotype appeared a few times. The chain employs TRBV6-5 and TRBJ1-1; D perhaps matches TRBD1 (6 bases). Trimming took 5 bases from V and 3 from J, leaving 10 bases between them. CDR1 is MNHEY, CDR2 SVGAGI, per germline. This CDR3 region has 13 residues. CDR3 DNA sequence: TGTGCCAGCAGTCGACAGGCCTACACTGAAGCTTTCTTT. This translates into CASSRQAYTEAFF.

This clonotype was observed a handful of times. The rearrangement joins TRBV6-5 to TRBJ1-1, with D perhaps TRBD1 (5 bases). CDR1 and CDR2 (germline): MNHEY, SVGAGI. Trimming stripped 0 bases from V and 0 bases from J, with 14 bases between. The CDR3 is 17 residues long. CDR3 in DNA: TGTGCCAGCAGTTACTCGATTCAGGGAATTGTGAACACTGAAGCTTTCTTT. Protein sequence: CASSYSIQGIVNTEAFF.

This chain joins TRBV6-1 and TRBJ1-5; D is possibly TRBD1 (5 bases). V dropped 2 bases and J dropped 2 bases, with 10 bases sitting between them. There are 15 residues in the CDR3. Germline V CDR1 and CDR2: MNHNS, SASEGT. The DNA for the CDR3 is TGTGCCAGCAGTGAACCCGCGGGGGGCAATCAGCCCCAGCATTTT. This sequence encodes CASSEPAGGNQPQHF.

The rearrangement uses TRBV6-2 or TRBV6-3 and TRBJ2-7; D is uncertain. The CDR3 runs to 13 residues. Germline lookup yields CDR1 MNHEY and CDR2 SVGEGT. The CDR3 here is CSSSYLPVYEQYV. DNA for the CDR3: TGTTCCAGCAGTTACCTCCCGGTCTACGAGCAGTACGTC.

The chain has TRBV20-1 and TRBJ2-5; TRBD1 might be the D (5 bases). There are 16 residues in the CDR3. Germline V gene data show CDR1 as DFQATT and CDR2 as SNEGSKA (reference sequence). V dropped 1 base and J dropped 1 base, with 16 bases sitting between them. The DNA of the CDR3 is TGCAGTGCTAGAGTAGAAGGGGTCTGGGCCCAAGAGACCCAGTACTTC. It encodes CSARVEGVWAQETQYF.